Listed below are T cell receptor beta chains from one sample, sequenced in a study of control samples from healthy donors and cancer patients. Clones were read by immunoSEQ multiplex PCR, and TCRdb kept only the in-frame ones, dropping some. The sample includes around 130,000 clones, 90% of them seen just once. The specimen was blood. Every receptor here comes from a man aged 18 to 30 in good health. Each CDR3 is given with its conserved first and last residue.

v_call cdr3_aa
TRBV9 CASSPGKRGWDEQFF
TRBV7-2 CASSTQGVGANVLTF
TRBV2 CASGPGQDTYEQYF
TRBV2 CASTKGVLEEIEAFF
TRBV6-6 CASSYAVNYGYTF
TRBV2 CASSETGYGGEQYF
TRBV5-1 CASGVAGGIHGELFF
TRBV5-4 CASSPGTRTDTQYF
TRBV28 CASSLADPSYEQYF
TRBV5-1 CASSQGQVISGANVLTF
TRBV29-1 CSVARTVVNTEAFF
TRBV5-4 CASSLTGGATEAFF
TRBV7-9 CASSRTDRGNQPQHF
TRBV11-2 CASSLQGGGTGELFF
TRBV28 CASSTGANTGELFF
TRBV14 CASSHKGQRGLLPNVPTDTQYF
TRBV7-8 CASSLSPLGGNTIYF
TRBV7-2 CASSLAQGARNTIYF
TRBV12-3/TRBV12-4 CASSFVTREAFF
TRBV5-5 CASWNGVTEAFF
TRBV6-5 CASRRGENYGYTF
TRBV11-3 CASSQRPNEKLFF
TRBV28 CASSFLGEGLADQFF
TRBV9 CASSVDGTSIGTDTQYF
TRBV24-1 CATSDYPDGWTQYF
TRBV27 CASSAYRGRHEKLFF
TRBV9 CASSVVGKPPYNEQFF
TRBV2 CASSRQFYNSPLHF
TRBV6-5 CASSYSVGRHQPQHF
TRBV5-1 CASSPGRTTDTQYF
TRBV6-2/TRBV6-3 CASSAPDRGDQPQHF
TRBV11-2 CARIPNRVRAYNEQFF
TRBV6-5 CASSYVPRNTEAFF
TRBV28 CASIPPRVGGNQPQHF
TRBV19 CASETGQGVDTIYF
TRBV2 CASIGGAGTTNEKLFF
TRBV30 CLDPPHSGNTIYF
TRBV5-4 CASTPLAESTDTQYF
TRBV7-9 CASSPRDSSSGANVLTF
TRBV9 CASSVSGGLAGAEGQETQYF
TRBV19 CAGTGKLFF
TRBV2 CASSAGEATNEKLFF
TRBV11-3 CASSLPRGLAGVTGELFF
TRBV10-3 CAISKPGQPTSNYGYTF
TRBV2 CASSVTGHSYEQYF
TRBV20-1 CSATENTEAFF
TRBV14 CADGETSNQPQHF
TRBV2 CASRPSTGANYGYTF
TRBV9 CASSVAGGSTDTQYF
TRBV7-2 CASSVRLAGGGNEQFF
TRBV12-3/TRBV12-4 CASSSPWNTEAFF
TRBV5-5 CASSSPGPNYGYTF
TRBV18 CASSPADNQPQHF
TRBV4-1 CASTPDRWNTEAFF
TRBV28 CASSPWANTEAFF
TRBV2 CASNRAGEVNEQFF
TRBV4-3 CASSLRTSGDGIQYF